This T cell receptor (beta chain) was captured in a study of cytomegalovirus exposure and HLA in healthy donors. There are 14 residues in the CDR3. Germline CDR1 and CDR2: MNHEY and SVGAGI. Trimming cost V 11 bases and J 0 bases; bases outside gene matches: 9. The PCR used 60 Vbeta and 13 Jbeta primers. Using immunoSEQ multiplex PCR, the repertoire was profiled, and TCRdb retains in-frame clones only, with some absent. The repertoire holds about 140,000 clones, about 80% seen once, with 4.1% in the top ten. The clonotype comes from a man between 35 and 55 years old in good health and CMV-seropositive. The specimen was PBMCs. V gene TRBV6-5 combines with J gene TRBJ1-1, with TRBD1 matching over 7 bases. Written as DNA, the CDR3 is TGTGCCTCGAATCGGGGACAGATGAACACTGAAGCTTTCTTT. Protein product: CASNRGQMNTEAFF.